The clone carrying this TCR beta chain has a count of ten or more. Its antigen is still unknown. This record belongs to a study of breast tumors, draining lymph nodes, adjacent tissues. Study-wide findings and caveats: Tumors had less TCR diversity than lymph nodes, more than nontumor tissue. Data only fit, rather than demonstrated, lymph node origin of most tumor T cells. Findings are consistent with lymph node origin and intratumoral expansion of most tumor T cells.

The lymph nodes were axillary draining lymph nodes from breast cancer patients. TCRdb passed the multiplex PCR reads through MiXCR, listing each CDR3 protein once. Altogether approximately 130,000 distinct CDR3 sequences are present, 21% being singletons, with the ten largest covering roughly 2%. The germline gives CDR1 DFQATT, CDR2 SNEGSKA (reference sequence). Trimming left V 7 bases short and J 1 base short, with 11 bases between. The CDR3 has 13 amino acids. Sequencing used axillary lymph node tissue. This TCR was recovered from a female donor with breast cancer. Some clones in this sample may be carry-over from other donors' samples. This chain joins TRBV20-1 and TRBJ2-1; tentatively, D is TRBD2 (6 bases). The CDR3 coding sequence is TGCAGTGGGGGGGATGGATCCTACAATGAGCAGTTCTTC. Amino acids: CSGGDGSYNEQFF.